The rows below give T cell receptor beta chains drawn from one sample of a study of blood T cell repertoires in COVID-19. Method: immunoSEQ multiplex PCR; TCRdb's copy keeps in-frame clones and lacks some. The top ten hold roughly 9.3% of the sample, which has some 73,000 clones, approximately 85% seen once. Sequences were obtained from peripheral blood. The receptor source for this set is a man aged 45-60 years with COVID-19, enrolled during active disease. CDR3s include the opening cysteine and the closing phenylalanine or tryptophan. The D gene is left open where the match is weak. Clone size, where shown, is once, few, many, or a class for clones that have expanded.

V: TRBV7-9
length: 15
D: .
size: .
J: TRBJ1-2
DNA: TGTGCCAGCAGCTTCCAGGAGGTCAGAAACTATGGCTACACCTTC
CDR3: CASSFQEVRNYGYTF

V: TRBV10-1
length: 13
D: TRBD2
size: .
J: TRBJ2-3
DNA: TGCGCCACCTCGCGGGAGTTGGCAGATACGCAGTATTTT
CDR3: CATSRELADTQYF

V: TRBV11-2
length: 13
D: .
size: .
J: TRBJ1-2
DNA: TGTGCCAGCAGCCTAGGTGGGGGCAGGGGCTACACCTTC
CDR3: CASSLGGGRGYTF

V: TRBV5-1
length: 15
D: .
size: few
J: TRBJ2-3
DNA: TGCGCCAGCAGCTTTGGTGGGGGCTCCACAGATACGCAGTATTTT
CDR3: CASSFGGGSTDTQYF

V: TRBV5-1
length: 18
D: TRBD2
size: .
J: TRBJ2-5
DNA: TGCGCCAGCAGCGGGGGACTAGCGGGAGGGCCTCGGGGAGAGACCCAGTACTTC
CDR3: CASSGGLAGGPRGETQYF

V: TRBV6-2/TRBV6-3
length: 14
D: TRBD2
size: .
J: TRBJ2-2
DNA: TGTGCCAGCAGTGAGGGACTAGCGCCCGGGGAGCTGTTTTTT
CDR3: CASSEGLAPGELFF

V: TRBV4-3
length: 17
D: TRBD1
size: .
J: TRBJ2-4
DNA: TGCGCCAGCAGCCAGCTCTGGACAGGGACAGCCAAAAACATTCAGTACTTC
CDR3: CASSQLWTGTAKNIQYF

V: TRBV28
length: 17
D: TRBD2
size: .
J: TRBJ2-1
DNA: TGTGCCAGCGAATCGGGGGGGAACCTCCCTAGCTACAATGAGCAGTTCTTC
CDR3: CASESGGNLPSYNEQFF

V: TRBV4-3
length: 15
D: .
size: .
J: TRBJ1-6
DNA: TGCGCCAGCAGCCAAGCAGTTTATGGTAATTCACCCCTCCACTTT
CDR3: CASSQAVYGNSPLHF

V: TRBV6-5
length: 14
D: TRBD1
size: .
J: TRBJ1-2
DNA: TGTGCCAGCAGTTCGGGACAGGGGGTCTATGGCTACACCTTC
CDR3: CASSSGQGVYGYTF

V: TRBV19
length: 13
D: .
size: .
J: TRBJ1-2
DNA: TGTGCCACCTCGGGACATCTGGGCTATGGCTACACCTTC
CDR3: CATSGHLGYGYTF

V: TRBV7-2
length: 13
D: TRBD1
size: .
J: TRBJ1-3
DNA: TGTGCCAGCAGCTCGGACAGGGGCCACACCATATATTTT
CDR3: CASSSDRGHTIYF

V: TRBV7-9
length: 15
D: TRBD2
size: once
J: TRBJ2-1
DNA: TGTGCCAGCAGCTCTCGGGAGGGACCACTCAATGAGCAGTTCTTC
CDR3: CASSSREGPLNEQFF